These 24 T cell receptor beta chains were sequenced from one sample in a study of blood T cell repertoires in COVID-19. Measured with immunoSEQ multiplex PCR; TCRdb has only the in-frame clones, and not every one. The sample holds about 270,000 clones; roughly 86% are singletons and the top ten take approximately 10%. The sequenced sample consisted of peripheral blood. Receptor source: a man aged 35-49 years with active or convalescent COVID-19.

The rearrangement uses TRBV30 and TRBJ1-5; 7 nucleotides align to TRBD1. Per germline, CDR1 GTSNPN and CDR2 SVGIG (reference sequence). Unmatched junction bases numbered 5, after V lost 2 bases and J lost 4 bases. The CDR3 loop spans 14 amino acids. The DNA of the CDR3 is TGTGCCTGGAGTAAGGGGGCGATAAATCAGCCCCAGCATTTT. Residues: CAWSKGAINQPQHF. Filled out from reference TRBV30 and TRBJ1-5, the complete variable domain reads SQTIHQWPATLVQPVGSPLSLECTVEGTSNPNLYWYRQAAGRGLQLLFYSVGIGQISSEVPQNLSASRPQDRQFILSSKKLLLSDSGFYLCAWSKGAINQPQHFGDGTRLSIL.

The chain has TRBV5-1 and TRBJ2-3; a weak D match, TRBD1 (7 bases). This CDR3 has 14 residues. Germline CDR1 is SGHRS and CDR2 is YFSETQ. V shed 0 bases and J shed 5 bases, with 10 bases lying between them. DNA for the CDR3: TGCGCCAGCAGCTTGGGACAGGGAGGAGATACGCAGTATTTT. It yields the protein CASSLGQGGDTQYF.

This clone occurred a few times. The chain employs TRBV27 and TRBJ2-7, with 7 bases identical to TRBD1. V was clipped by 0 bases and J by 3 bases; unmatched bases: 2. The length of the CDR3 is 14 residues. The germline CDR1 and CDR2 sequences are MNHEY and SMNVEV (reference sequence). CDR3 loop: CASSLSAGGYEQYF. The DNA for the CDR3 is TGTGCCAGCAGTTTATCGGCAGGGGGCTACGAGCAGTACTTC.

About this clone: This specimen includes other DNA sequences encoding the same CDR3. The chain employs TRBV5-1 and TRBJ2-7; 10 bases match TRBD2. The V gene end was trimmed by 4 bases and the J gene end by 1 base; junction bases not matched to a gene: 5. The length of the CDR3 is 15 residues. Germline V gene data show CDR1 as SGHRS and CDR2 as YFSETQ. The CDR3 sequence: CASSPRTSGSYEQYF. CDR3 DNA: TGCGCCAGCAGCCCTCGGACTAGCGGATCCTACGAGCAGTACTTC. Full variable domain (rest looked up from reference TRBV5-1 and TRBJ2-7): KAGVTQTPRYLIKTRGQQVTLSCSPISGHRSVSWYQQTPGQGLQFLFEYFSETQRNKGNFPGRFSGRQFSNSRSEMNVSTLELGDSALYLCASSPRTSGSYEQYFGPGTRLTVT.

The chain recombines TRBV29-1 with TRBJ2-4; the match to TRBD2 covers 8 bases. This CDR3 contains 13 residues. Germline-derived CDR1 and CDR2 are SQVTM and ANQGSEA. J lost 5 bases, V lost 6 bases, and 6 bases had no gene match. The CDR3 spells CSVVPGLENIQYF. The DNA for the CDR3 is TGCAGCGTAGTTCCGGGACTAGAAAACATTCAGTACTTC.

The chain has TRBV19 and TRBJ2-1; tentative D call: TRBD2 (6 bases). Trimming stripped 5 bases from V and 4 bases from J, with 12 bases between. There are 14 residues in the CDR3. Germline V gene data show CDR1 as LNHDA and CDR2 as SQIVND (reference sequence). Here the CDR3 DNA reads TGTGCCAGTAGTTTCGGCGGGAAATACAATGAGCAGTTCTTC. This translates into CASSFGGKYNEQFF.

J is TRBJ1-2 and V is TRBV5-5, with 8 bases aligning to TRBD1. The ends lost 4 bases at V and 8 bases at J; junction bases unmatched: 19. Germline assignment: CDR1 SGHKS and CDR2 YYEKEE (reference sequence). The CDR3 is 17 residues long. The chain's CDR3 is CASSRSGTEDRDVGYTF. The CDR3 DNA is TGTGCCAGCAGCAGGTCCGGGACGGAGGACAGGGACGTAGGCTACACCTTC.

This clone was seen just once. This chain uses TRBV6-5 with TRBJ1-3; maybe TRBD1 (5 bases). The V and J ends lost 6 bases and 4 bases respectively, with 16 bases between them. This CDR3 comprises 15 residues. Germline V CDR1 and CDR2: MNHEY, SVGAGI. The CDR3 coding sequence is TGTGCCAGCAGCCCCCAGGGTAAACGAGGAAACACCATATATTTT. Its translation: CASSPQGKRGNTIYF.

This CDR3 reads CSAGRGYNEKLFF. The CDR3 nucleotides are TGCAGCGCTGGAAGAGGGTATAATGAAAAACTGTTTTTT. The chain combines TRBV29-1 with TRBJ1-4; D is undetermined. V gave up 7 bases and J gave up 4 bases, with 13 bases separating them. The germline V gene encodes CDR1 SQVTM and CDR2 ANQGSEA. The CDR3 has 13 residues.

This clone was picked up a small number of times. V gene TRBV30 combines with J gene TRBJ1-6; TRBD1 might be the D (5 bases). Germline CDR1 reads GTSNPN; CDR2 reads SVGIG (reference sequence). The CDR3 runs 12 residues. Trimming pared 3 bases from V and 7 bases from J, leaving 7 bases between. The CDR3 DNA is TGTGCCTGGAGACAGGCAAATTCACCCCTCCACTTT. It specifies CAWRQANSPLHF.

This rearrangement joins TRBV6-5 to TRBJ1-5; 8 bases map to TRBD1. The CDR3 contains 14 residues. Germline CDR1 MNHEY, CDR2 SVGAGI. With 6 bases clipped from V and 4 bases from J, the junction kept 5 bases outside the gene matches. CDR3 region: CASRDRGGNQPQHF. The CDR3 region has the DNA TGTGCCAGCAGAGACAGGGGAGGTAATCAGCCCCAGCATTTT.

The chain couples TRBV28 to TRBJ1-5; 8 nucleotides align to TRBD1. CDR1 and CDR2 (germline): MDHEN, SYDVKM. The CDR3 has 17 residues. J gave up 4 bases and V 9 bases, and 17 bases lay outside the gene matches. CDR3 nucleotides: TGTGCCAGTTCGTCCCCAGGGGGCGGGGTAATAAATCAGCCCCAGCATTTT. Translated, it gives CASSSPGGGVINQPQHF.

This clone was recorded a few times. The CDR3 sequence: CATSDSGQGRDTQYF. The CDR3 DNA sequence: TGTGCCACCAGTGACAGCGGACAGGGACGGGATACGCAGTATTTT. The chain has TRBV24-1 and TRBJ2-3; 8 bases align to TRBD1. Germline CDR1 and CDR2: KGHDR and SFDVKD. The CDR3 covers 15 residues. After removal of 4 bases from V and 6 bases from J, the junction contained 8 bases not matched to a gene.

J is TRBJ2-5 and V is TRBV5-1, with 8 bases matching TRBD2. The length of the CDR3 is 15 residues. With 5 bases clipped from V and 5 bases from J, the junction kept 11 bases outside the gene matches. Germline V CDR1 and CDR2: SGHRS, YFSETQ. The CDR3 sequence: CASSSTTGGLETQYF. DNA of the CDR3: TGCGCCAGCAGTTCGACTACGGGGGGGCTGGAGACCCAGTACTTC.

The genes are TRBV6-1 and TRBJ2-7; D is possibly TRBD2 (6 bases). CDR1 is MNHNS and CDR2 is SASEGT in the germline V gene. There are 13 residues in the CDR3. V lost 3 bases, J lost 4 bases, and 10 bases lay in between. CDR3 bases: TGTGCCAGCAGTGAGGCTAGCGTTTACGAGCAGTACTTC. Residues: CASSEASVYEQYF.

The gene calls are TRBV3-1 (or the pseudogene TRBV3-2) and TRBJ1-5, with TRBD1 as a possible D gene (5 bases). Trimming took 3 bases from V and 4 from J, leaving 13 bases between them. The germline CDR1 and CDR2 sequences are LGHDT and YNNKEL (reference sequence). This CDR3 is built from 15 residues. The CDR3 reads CASSQDTRYNQPQHF. The CDR3 nucleotides are TGTGCCAGCAGCCAGGACACCCGCTATAATCAGCCCCAGCATTTT.

This clone appeared a single time. V gene TRBV5-6 combines with J gene TRBJ1-1, with D uncertain. This CDR3 region has 14 residues. V lost 0 bases and J lost 4, with 10 bases in between. Germline assignment: CDR1 SGHDT and CDR2 YYEEEE. The CDR3 DNA reads TGTGCCAGCAGCTTGGTGTCAGGAGGCACTGAAGCTTTCTTT. It yields the protein CASSLVSGGTEAFF. Together with reference TRBV5-6 and TRBJ1-1, the CDR3 gives the full variable domain: DAGVTQSPTHLIKTRGQQVTLRCSPKSGHDTVSWYQQALGQGPQFIFQYYEEEERQRGNFPDRFSGHQFPNYSSELNVNALLLGDSALYLCASSLVSGGTEAFFGQGTRLTVV.

The chain has TRBV27 and TRBJ2-7; 7 nucleotides match TRBD1. Germline lookup yields CDR1 MNHEY and CDR2 SMNVEV (reference sequence). J gave up 0 bases and V 5 bases, and 10 bases lay outside the gene matches. The CDR3 totals 16 residues. CDR3 sequence (DNA): TGTGCCAGCAGTCCGGGGACAGTGAAAAGCTCCTACGAGCAGTACTTC. Translated, it gives CASSPGTVKSSYEQYF.

V is TRBV30 and J is TRBJ1-5, with 9 bases matching TRBD1. The CDR3 contains 16 residues. Germline values: CDR1 GTSNPN, CDR2 SVGIG (reference sequence). With V trimmed by 4 bases and J by 1 base, 8 bases remained unmatched. CDR3 in amino acids: CAWNGQGLMSNQPQHF. CDR3 DNA sequence: TGTGCCTGGAACGGACAGGGGCTAATGAGCAATCAGCCCCAGCATTTT.

This rearrangement joins TRBV28 to TRBJ2-3, with 12 bases identical to TRBD2. V was clipped by 2 bases and J by 1 base; unmatched bases: 7. This CDR3 contains 18 residues. Germline V CDR1 and CDR2: MDHEN, SYDVKM. The CDR3 reads CASSLRRSSGGGTDTQYF. In nucleotides, the CDR3 is TGTGCCAGCAGTTTACGCCGATCTAGCGGGGGGGGCACAGATACGCAGTATTTT.

The chain recombines TRBV5-1 with TRBJ2-7, with 7 positions matching TRBD1. The CDR3 extends over 13 amino acids. The V gene end was trimmed by 0 bases and the J gene end by 6 bases; junction bases not matched to a gene: 3. Germline CDR1 is SGHRS and CDR2 is YFSETQ. The CDR3 nucleotides are TGCGCCAGCAGCTTGGGGGGACAGAGCGAGCAGTACTTC. Its protein is CASSLGGQSEQYF.

This rearrangement joins TRBV29-1 to TRBJ2-5; 9 bases align to TRBD2. V dropped 6 bases and J dropped 4; count of bases not matched to a gene: 9. Looked up from germline, CDR1 is SQVTM and CDR2 is ANQGSEA. CDR3 length: 14 residues. The CDR3 DNA reads as TGCAGCGTGGACGGCGGGGGGGCGAGAGAGACCCAGTACTTC. As protein: CSVDGGGARETQYF.

This chain links TRBV6-5 with TRBJ1-1; tentatively, D is TRBD1 (6 bases). Trimming took off 6 bases at V and 1 base at J, with 12 bases between the two ends. The CDR3 spans 14 residues. Germline CDR1 MNHEY, CDR2 SVGAGI. As DNA, the CDR3 is TGTGCCAGCAGAGGTCGGACAGAGAACACTGAAGCTTTCTTT. Residues: CASRGRTENTEAFF.

The chain employs TRBV2 and TRBJ1-5; possible D gene TRBD1, 5 bases. The ends were cut back, 8 bases at V and 5 bases at J, with 13 bases in the middle. Germline V CDR1 and CDR2: SNHLY, FYNNEI. CDR3 length equals 13 residues. The chain's CDR3 is CASSRQWDQPQHF. The CDR3 DNA follows: TGTGCCAGCTCCAGACAGTGGGATCAGCCCCAGCATTTT.